This T cell receptor beta chain appears in the sequencing data of a study of blood T cells in healthy people across ages (dated by TCRdb to between 2015 and 2016). In the study overall: In model experiments, roughly one uniquely barcoded TCR beta cDNA molecule per two T cells was captured by template switching. Using deep sequencing normalized with unique cDNA molecular identifiers, the study measured how TCR beta repertoire diversity changes with age. The study analyzed two additional independent replicas of 1 million unique cDNA reads from the same blood draw for two donors, one aged 18 to 29 and one aged 80 or older. To avoid experimental bias, donors of different ages were randomly spread across the sequencing lanes. Four age groups were formed from the donors: young (average approximately 15 years), middle-aged (approximately 42), aged (about 62) and long-lived (more than 75).

CDR1 SGHAT and CDR2 FQNNGV were looked up in the germline V gene. The CDR3 spans 15 residues, from the cysteine through the phenylalanine. The entry retains the CDR3 DNA only, 45 bases that are in frame from base 1. Donors were 39 systemically healthy Caucasian individuals from Russia aged roughly 6 to 90 years. Approximately 9.7 milliliters of peripheral blood were drawn from each donor into EDTA-treated Vacutainer tubes. Ficoll-Paque density-gradient centrifugation was used to isolate PBMCs, with at least 6.5 million per sample. Trizol reagent was used to extract total RNA from the PBMCs, yielding at least 5 micrograms per sample. Naive CD45RAhigh/CD27high T cell percentages were measured by flow cytometry on a PBMC aliquot from every donor. This clonotype was seen a few times. This receptor's antigen is unknown. Nothing much larger sits one base from this clone, and base qualities are not available.

Libraries came from 5' RACE. The sample was run on an Illumina HiSeq 2500. A second PCR of roughly 7 to 12 cycles was run with a J-beta primer mix and a sample-barcoded 5' primer. Each TCR beta cDNA molecule received a unique molecular identifier from a template-switch 5' adaptor carrying 12 random nucleotides. Each sample yielded at least 2.5 million CDR3-containing paired-end reads. All of the RNA was converted into first-strand cDNA using the Mint cDNA synthesis kit, with a TRBC-specific oligonucleotide serving as the primer. Following uracil-DNA glycosylase treatment, all cDNA underwent a first 18-cycle PCR with the universal primers M1SS and BC2_uni_R. The paper's data handling went like this. For normalization, 1 million high-quality reads, each with a distinct molecular identifier, were randomly selected from each sample. Reads sharing molecular identifiers were discarded rather than binned into consensus sequences. MiTCR, set to a Q25 quality threshold and the strictest error-elimination algorithm, was used for CDR3 identification, clonotype clustering and error correction. A nonparametric unseen species model using Euler transformation provided a lower-bound estimate of total TCR beta diversity. The raw public reads went through TCRdb reprocessing: fastp at Q25, MiXCR clone calling, in-frame beta chains kept. Under each unique CDR3 protein, matching rows form one entry showing the most common genes and DNA. In this record, the V and J calls reflect TCRdb's handling and not the investigators' own analysis. The sample records some 1.5 million distinct CDR3 sequences, 25% to 30% of which are singletons. 6.5% to 8.5% of the sample lies in the top ten.

Summary of the overall study and its limitations: Because donor CMV infection status was unknown, age-related changes in expanded clonotypes were potentially confounded. Bulk unsorted PBMC profiling prevented conclusive comparison of naive and antigen-experienced compartments. Compared with the aged group, more naive CD4+ T cells, fewer expanded clones and increased TCR diversity were shown by the long-lived group, suggesting age selection. Observed TCR beta diversity per million T cells fell roughly linearly with age, and a significant reduction was already apparent by age around 40. Estimates of total diversity based on one million sequenced T cells were regarded as lower bounds and as underestimates. There was a strong correlation between observed TCR beta diversity and the percentage of naive T cells measured by flow cytometry.

The sequencing input was blood. The sequence is built from TRBV11-2 and TRBJ2-5, with TRBD1 perhaps the D gene, on 6 matching bases. The J call may be incorrect, as the DNA end agrees better with TRBJ2-7. The sequence was obtained from a woman aged 25-40 years in good health. CDR3 protein: CASSQPGHRSHEQYF. DNA sequence: TGTGCCAGCAGCCAACCGGGACACCGAAGCCACGAGCAGTACTTC.